Listed below are T cell receptor beta chains from one sample, sequenced in a study of T cells after yellow fever vaccination. TCRdb passed the 5' RACE reads through MiXCR, listing each CDR3 protein once. The sample includes about 400,000 distinct CDR3 sequences, 6.2% seen only once; the top ten take about 15%. Sequencing was performed on PBMCs, taken 5 days after the yellow fever booster vaccination. Source of these receptors: a man aged 25-45 years who received the YFV17D yellow fever vaccine. Each CDR3 is given with its conserved first and last residue. D genes are given only for firm matches. Clone size is given for some rows only: seen once, a few or many times, or a class if the clone is expanded.

TRBV12-5	TRBD2	TRBJ2-3	few	CASGLGSGGFTDTQYF	TGTGCTAGTGGTTTGGGTAGCGGGGGCTTCACAGATACGCAGTATTTT
TRBV12-3/TRBV12-4	-	TRBJ2-1	few	CASSVTRFWGVTEQFF	TGTGCCAGCAGTGTAACTAGGTTTTGGGGGGTCACTGAGCAGTTCTTC
TRBV6-1	-	TRBJ1-4	many	CASQGLGGGEKLFF	TGTGCCAGCCAGGGGTTAGGGGGAGGTGAAAAACTGTTTTTT
TRBV27	-	TRBJ1-3	-	CASSTTAGTAASGNTIYF	TGTGCCAGCAGTACAACGGCCGGGACGGCCGCCTCTGGAAACACCATATATTTT
TRBV5-4	-	TRBJ2-6	few	CASRLIGNSGANVLTF	TGTGCCAGCAGACTAATCGGGAACTCTGGGGCCAACGTCCTGACTTTC
TRBV7-2	TRBD2	TRBJ2-7	-	CASSLVLASGSLYF	TGTGCCAGCAGCTTAGTTTTGGCTAGCGGGAGTTTGTACTTC
TRBV13	TRBD1	TRBJ2-5	many	CASSFGQGQTQYF	TGTGCCAGCAGCTTCGGACAGGGCCAGACCCAGTACTTC
TRBV12-3/TRBV12-4	TRBD1	TRBJ1-2	many	CASSYYSLRDSHNYGYTF	TGTGCCAGCAGTTATTACTCGCTCCGGGACAGCCATAACTATGGCTACACCTTC
TRBV18	TRBD1	TRBJ2-5	few	CASSPVPDREYQETQYF	TGTGCCAGCTCACCTGTACCGGACAGGGAGTACCAAGAGACCCAGTACTTC
TRBV7-2	-	TRBJ1-2	-	CASSQRTSNYGYTF	TGTGCCAGCAGCCAGCGGACCAGTAACTATGGCTACACCTTC
TRBV5-1	TRBD2	TRBJ2-3	-	CASRPGTSGGTDTQYF	TGCGCCAGCAGACCAGGGACTAGCGGGGGCACAGATACGCAGTATTTT
TRBV19	-	TRBJ2-7	few	CASSKTAGYEQYF	TGTGCCAGTAGCAAGACCGCCGGTTACGAGCAGTACTTC
TRBV30	-	TRBJ1-1	-	CAWSRPNTEAFF	TGTGCCTGGAGCAGACCGAACACTGAAGCTTTCTTT
TRBV19	TRBD2	TRBJ2-1	many	CASSRPGGNEQFF	TGTGCCAGTAGCCGACCGGGGGGGAATGAGCAGTTCTTC
TRBV6-4	-	TRBJ2-3	many	CASSPAGVTTDTQYF	TGTGCCAGCAGTCCTGCGGGCGTGACCACAGATACGCAGTATTTT
TRBV9	-	TRBJ2-2	many	CASSPHRYGGGLRGRTGELFF	TGTGCCAGCAGCCCCCACCGCTATGGAGGGGGTTTGCGTGGGAGAACGGGGGAGCTGTTTTTT
TRBV21-1	-	TRBJ1-5	few	CASSKGGQGNQPQHF	TGTGCCAGCAGCAAAGGAGGACAGGGGAATCAGCCCCAGCATTTT